Below are 20 T cell receptor beta chains sequenced from a single sample in a study of patients and donors after allogeneic stem cell transplantation. TCRdb re-analysed the RT-PCR reads in MiXCR, keeping a single row per CDR3 protein. This sample yields 98,000 or so distinct CDR3 sequences, of which approximately 35% are seen a single time; roughly 27% belongs to the top ten. The sample consisted of blood, either unsorted or a sorted T cell fraction (not recorded which). All receptors come from a human donor who was either an allogeneic HSCT recipient or a stem cell or donor lymphocyte infusion donor (not recorded which). It is not recorded whose cells these are; they may come from a transplant donor.

In its sample, this clonotype was seen a few times. The genes are TRBV4-3 and TRBJ2-7; no reliable D call. The V gene's germline CDR1 is LGHNA and CDR2 YSLEER. This CDR3 comprises 13 residues. The V and J ends lost 0 bases and 4 bases respectively, with 7 bases between them. This chain's CDR3 is CASSQDRLYEQYF. CDR3 in DNA: TGCGCCAGCAGCCAAGATCGCCTGTACGAGCAGTACTTC.

The chain combines TRBV29-1 with TRBJ1-2, with D unclear. Germline CDR1 reads SQVTM; CDR2 reads ANQGSEA. Trimming cost V 4 bases and J 8 bases, with 17 bases left between them. The CDR3 runs 13 residues. CDR3: CSVGSHTRPGYTF. CDR3 bases: TGCAGCGTTGGCAGCCATACCAGGCCGGGCTACACCTTC.

The gene calls are TRBV7-2 and TRBJ1-1, with D perhaps matching TRBD1 (5 bases). V lost 5 bases to trimming and J lost 13 bases, with 17 bases between them. The CDR3 length is 12 residues. Germline V gene lookup returns CDR1 SGHTA and CDR2 FQGNSA. The CDR3 loop reads CASSTLTGGGFF. DNA for the CDR3: TGTGCCAGCAGCACTTTGACGGGGGGTGGTTTCTTT.

The chain couples TRBV27 to TRBJ1-1; D might be TRBD1 (6 bases). CDR1 and CDR2 (germline): MNHEY, SMNVEV (reference sequence). The CDR3 is made up of 15 amino acids. Trimming removed 4 bases from V and 0 bases from J, with 12 bases in between. The CDR3 DNA is TGTGCCAGCAGTTCTTCCGGGACACTGAACACTGAAGCTTTCTTT. This encodes CASSSSGTLNTEAFF.

This clonotype was observed a handful of times. This chain links TRBV20-1 with TRBJ2-3; 12 bases fit TRBD2. The CDR3 is 16 residues long. The V gene's germline CDR1 is DFQATT and CDR2 SNEGSKA (reference sequence). The ends lost 1 base at V and 0 bases at J; junction bases unmatched: 2. DNA of the CDR3: TGCAGTGCTAGAGGCCTAGCGGGGGGGAGCACAGATACGCAGTATTTT. Its protein product is CSARGLAGGSTDTQYF.

V usage is TRBV20-1 and J usage is TRBJ2-5; no clear D gene. This CDR3 is built from 12 residues. From germline, CDR1 is DFQATT and CDR2 SNEGSKA (reference sequence). V was trimmed by 3 bases and J by 3 bases, leaving 8 bases between them. The CDR3 region is CSARFLKETQYF. In DNA form, the CDR3 reads TGCAGTGCTAGGTTCCTTAAAGAGACCCAGTACTTC.

The chain carries TRBV30 and TRBJ1-1, with D unclear. CDR1 and CDR2 from the germline V gene are GTSNPN and SVGIG (reference sequence). Deletions cut 3 bases from V and 0 bases from J, with 14 bases between. The CDR3 consists of 15 residues. The CDR3 DNA reads as TGTGCCTGGAGGCCCTCCTGGACGGTGAACACTGAAGCTTTCTTT. Translating it yields CAWRPSWTVNTEAFF.

The chain uses TRBV10-3 and TRBJ2-7; 10 bases align to TRBD1. CDR1 ENHRY and CDR2 SYGVKD come from the germline V gene. This CDR3 spans 14 amino acids. V lost 6 bases and J lost 5; bases outside the gene matches: 7. CDR3 protein: CAISGRTGGNEQYF. CDR3 in DNA: TGTGCCATCAGCGGGAGGACAGGGGGGAACGAGCAGTACTTC.

The genes are TRBV20-1 and TRBJ1-5; D remains unclear. Germline CDR1 reads DFQATT; CDR2 reads SNEGSKA (reference sequence). The CDR3 runs to 15 residues. V lost 0 bases to trimming and J lost 0 bases, with 9 bases between them. The DNA of the CDR3 is TGCAGTGCTAGAGAACCCAGATCTAGCAATCAGCCCCAGCATTTT. Amino acid sequence: CSAREPRSSNQPQHF.

This clonotype was counted between two and nine times. The genes are TRBV7-2 and TRBJ1-1, with a possible D match to TRBD1 (5 bases). The CDR3 is made up of 13 amino acids. Germline CDR1 SGHTA, CDR2 FQGNSA. V gave up 2 bases and J gave up 6 bases, with 10 bases separating them. The CDR3 DNA reads TGTGCCAGCAGCTTAACCCCGGGGGCTGAAGCTTTCTTT. Amino acids: CASSLTPGAEAFF.

The CDR3 here is CASSLVTAGGNEQFF. CDR3 DNA sequence: TGTGCCAGCAGCTTAGTAACGGCTGGGGGCAATGAGCAGTTCTTC. The rearrangement uses TRBV7-9 and TRBJ2-1; D might be TRBD1 or TRBD2, each matching 5 bases. This CDR3 region has 15 residues. CDR1 and CDR2 (germline): SEHNR, FQNEAQ (reference sequence). V was cut by 1 base and J by 6 bases, with 13 bases left in between.

In its sample, this clonotype was seen once. The V and J genes are TRBV13 and TRBJ2-1, with 11 bases fitting TRBD2. This CDR3 has 16 amino acids. Germline V gene lookup returns CDR1 PRHDT and CDR2 FYEKMQ (reference sequence). Losses at the gene ends were 4 bases for V and 5 bases for J; bases not matched to a gene: 7. The CDR3 is CASSSLLAGVHNEQFF. CDR3 coding DNA: TGTGCCAGCAGCTCCCTACTAGCGGGAGTCCACAATGAGCAGTTCTTC. Variable domain in full (rest from reference TRBV13 and TRBJ2-1): AAGVIQSPRHLIKEKRETATLKCYPIPRHDTVYWYQQGPGQDPQFLISFYEKMQSDKGSIPDRFSAQQFSDYHSELNMSSLELGDSALYFCASSSLLAGVHNEQFFGPGTRLTVL.

This rearrangement joins TRBV5-1 to TRBJ2-7, with 10 bases that match TRBD1. CDR3 length: 16 amino acids. Germline V gives CDR1 SGHRS, CDR2 YFSETQ. The V gene end was trimmed by 4 bases and the J gene end by 0 bases; junction bases not matched to a gene: 7. The CDR3 reads CASSLWDRGFSYEQYF. In nucleotides, the CDR3 is TGCGCCAGCAGCCTATGGGACAGGGGCTTCTCCTACGAGCAGTACTTC. Looking up the rest from reference TRBV5-1 and TRBJ2-7 gives the full variable domain: KAGVTQTPRYLIKTRGQQVTLSCSPISGHRSVSWYQQTPGQGLQFLFEYFSETQRNKGNFPGRFSGRQFSNSRSEMNVSTLELGDSALYLCASSLWDRGFSYEQYFGPGTRLTVT.

The chain carries TRBV27 and TRBJ1-1; D unclear. Trimming stripped 6 bases from V and 9 bases from J, with 20 bases between. Looked up from germline, CDR1 is MNHEY and CDR2 is SMNVEV (reference sequence). The CDR3 is made up of 14 amino acids. The CDR3 sequence is CASRHTPWPSQAFF. The CDR3 region has the DNA TGTGCCAGCAGACATACACCTTGGCCCTCACAAGCTTTCTTT.

The rearrangement uses TRBV4-3 and TRBJ2-1, with D uncertain. Germline loops: CDR1 LGHNA, CDR2 YSLEER. This CDR3 contains 14 residues. V was shortened by 1 base and J by 6 bases, with 10 bases between the two germline ends. CDR3: CASSQGRLSNEQFF. In DNA, the CDR3 is TGCGCCAGCAGCCAAGGGAGACTTAGCAATGAGCAGTTCTTC.

The chain uses TRBV5-1 and TRBJ1-4, with D unresolved. Germline CDR1 SGHRS, CDR2 YFSETQ. The CDR3 is 14 amino acids. V was shortened by 0 bases and J by 7 bases, with 10 bases between the two germline ends. The CDR3 nucleotides read TGCGCCAGCAGCTTGGCAGTCCCGGGTGAAAAACTGTTTTTT. This sequence encodes CASSLAVPGEKLFF.

This chain joins TRBV2 and TRBJ2-3; D not resolved. V was trimmed by 3 bases and J by 4 bases, leaving 2 bases between them. CDR1 and CDR2 (germline): SNHLY, FYNNEI. The CDR3 length is 11 residues. This chain's CDR3 is CASSDADTQYF. In DNA form, the CDR3 reads TGTGCCAGCAGTGACGCAGATACGCAGTATTTT.

The J gene is TRBJ2-3, the V gene TRBV7-2, with 7 bases lining up with TRBD2. V was pared by 5 bases and J by 5 bases, with 10 bases of the junction left unmatched. In germline, CDR1 is SGHTA, CDR2 FQGNSA. The CDR3 has 15 amino acids. The CDR3 nucleotides read TGTGCCAGCAGCCTCCAAGCGGGATTGGGAGATACGCAGTATTTT. Amino acids: CASSLQAGLGDTQYF.

This clonotype was seen more than once but under ten times. The chain joins TRBV6-6 to TRBJ1-4; 7 bases map to TRBD1. There are 15 residues in the CDR3. Germline lookup yields CDR1 MNHNY and CDR2 SVGAGI (reference sequence). After removal of 10 bases from V and 3 bases from J, the junction contained 11 bases not matched to a gene. The CDR3: CATRPGQLANEKLFF. The CDR3 region has the DNA TGTGCCACTCGTCCGGGACAGTTGGCTAATGAAAAACTGTTTTTT.

The rearrangement uses TRBV4-1 and TRBJ2-7, with D unresolved. The V end lost 2 bases, the J end lost 3 bases, and 17 bases lay between the germline ends. The CDR3 length is 16 residues. The V gene's germline CDR1 is MGHRA and CDR2 YSYEKL. The CDR3 is CASSQTPRQPSYEQYF. In nucleotides, the CDR3 is TGCGCCAGCAGCCAAACCCCGCGACAACCGAGCTACGAGCAGTACTTC.